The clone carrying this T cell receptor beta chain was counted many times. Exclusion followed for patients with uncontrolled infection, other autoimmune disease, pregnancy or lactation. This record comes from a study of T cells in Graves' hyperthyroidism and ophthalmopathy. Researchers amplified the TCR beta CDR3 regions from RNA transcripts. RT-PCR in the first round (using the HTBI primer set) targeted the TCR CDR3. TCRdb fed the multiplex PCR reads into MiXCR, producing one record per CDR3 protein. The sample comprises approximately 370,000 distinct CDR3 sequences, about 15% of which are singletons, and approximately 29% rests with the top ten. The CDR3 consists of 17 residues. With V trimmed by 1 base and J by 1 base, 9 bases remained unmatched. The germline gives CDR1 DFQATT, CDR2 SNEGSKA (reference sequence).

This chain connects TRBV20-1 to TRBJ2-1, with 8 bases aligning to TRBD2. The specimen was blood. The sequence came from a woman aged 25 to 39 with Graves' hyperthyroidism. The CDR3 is CSARVAGGSRSYNEQFF. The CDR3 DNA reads TGCAGTGCTAGAGTGGCGGGAGGTTCTCGATCCTACAATGAGCAGTTCTTC.